A single sample is the source of the 6 T cell receptor beta chains below, sequenced in a study of a mutant IDH1 vaccine in newly diagnosed glioma. Clones were read by immunoSEQ multiplex PCR, and TCRdb kept only the in-frame ones, dropping some. The sample has around 31,000 clones; 90% are singletons. These receptors have no known antigen. The sample's time point: week 11, during vaccination. In the vaccine, a single dose held 300 ug of the mutant IDH1 20-mer peptide, along with topical imiquimod. Sample: PBMCs, taken from a glioma patient whose treatment included an IDH1 peptide vaccine. The receptors were gathered from a man aged 18 to 29 with glioma.

This clone showed up just once. The gene calls are TRBV5-1 and TRBJ1-2; D remains ambiguous. V gave up 4 bases and J gave up 7 bases, with 14 bases separating them. The CDR3 has 13 residues. CDR1 and CDR2 from the germline V gene are SGHRS and YFSETQ. The CDR3 sequence is CASSAVGFAGYTF. DNA of the CDR3: TGCGCCAGCAGCGCGGTGGGTTTCGCTGGCTACACCTTC.

V usage is TRBV29-1 and J usage is TRBJ1-2; 7 nucleotides align to TRBD1. The germline gives CDR1 SQVTM, CDR2 ANQGSEA. The length of the CDR3 is 13 residues. The ends lost 6 bases at V and 8 bases at J; junction bases unmatched: 12. The CDR3 here is CSVVDDRAGGYTF. CDR3 nucleotide sequence: TGCAGCGTCGTCGACGACAGGGCGGGAGGCTACACCTTC.

The table lists this clone with a count of one. The CDR3 here is CASSLRAAGTEYGYTF. For the CDR3, the DNA is TGTGCCAGCAGCTTAAGGGCAGCCGGGACTGAATATGGCTACACCTTC. The chain employs TRBV7-2 and TRBJ1-2; a weak D match, TRBD1 (5 bases). This CDR3 is built from 16 residues. Germline CDR1 is SGHTA and CDR2 is FQGNSA. V was clipped by 2 bases and J by 5 bases, with 18 bases between them. The full variable domain, completed using reference TRBV7-2 and TRBJ1-2, is GAGVSQSPSNKVTEKGKDVELRCDPISGHTALYWYRQSLGQGLEFLIYFQGNSAPDKSGLPSDRFSAERTGGSVSTLTIQRTQQEDSAVYLCASSLRAAGTEYGYTFGSGTRLTVV.

The rearrangement uses TRBV15 and TRBJ2-3; D is ambiguous. Trimming stripped 4 bases from V and 6 bases from J, with 17 bases between. The CDR3 runs to 15 residues. Looked up from germline, CDR1 is LNHNV and CDR2 is YYDKDF (reference sequence). The CDR3 reads CATSNRPAAGDTQYF. DNA for the CDR3: TGTGCCACCAGCAACCGACCAGCAGCCGGGGATACGCAGTATTTT.

The chain uses TRBV20-1 and TRBJ1-2; a weak D match, TRBD1 (5 bases). V was clipped by 3 bases and J by 8 bases, with 10 bases between them. The length of the CDR3 is 11 residues. Germline CDR1 and CDR2: DFQATT and SNEGSKA (reference sequence). Here the CDR3 reads CSARGERGYTF. The CDR3 nucleotides are TGCAGTGCTAGGGGGGAGCGCGGCTACACCTTC.

The chain has TRBV7-2 and TRBJ2-2; D is undetermined. Trimming took 3 bases from V and 10 from J, leaving 9 bases between them. This CDR3 has 12 amino acids. Germline V lookup: CDR1 SGHTA, CDR2 FQGNSA. CDR3 DNA sequence: TGTGCCAGCAGCTTCTCTAGGGTGGAGCTGTTTTTT. This encodes CASSFSRVELFF. The whole variable domain, remainder taken from reference TRBV7-2 and TRBJ2-2, is GAGVSQSPSNKVTEKGKDVELRCDPISGHTALYWYRQSLGQGLEFLIYFQGNSAPDKSGLPSDRFSAERTGGSVSTLTIQRTQQEDSAVYLCASSFSRVELFFGEGSRLTVL.